This T cell receptor beta chain came from a study of control samples from healthy donors and cancer patients. This table comes from immunoSEQ multiplex PCR, and its TCRdb copy is limited to in-frame clones, with some not included. Of hundreds of thousands of clones listed, 90% are singletons. From germline, CDR1 is ENHRY and CDR2 SYGVKD. The CDR3 spans 14 residues. V lost 2 bases and J lost 5, with 13 bases in between. The sequenced sample was PBMCs. The rearrangement uses TRBV10-3 and TRBJ2-7; no clear D. The TCR comes from a middle-aged man with head and neck cancer. CDR3 in DNA: TGTGCCATCAGTGAGCCGATCTCCGCGCACGAGCAGTACTTC. Translation: CAISEPISAHEQYF.